Included here is one T cell receptor beta chain sequence, with context. Other nucleotide sequences in the sample specify the same CDR3. V shed 0 bases and J 1 base; nucleotides not matched to a gene: 2. The CDR3 has 16 residues. Germline V gives CDR1 SGHNT, CDR2 YYREEE (reference sequence). The deep-level immunoSEQ assay was used. Here immunoSEQ multiplex PCR was the method, and the copy in TCRdb shows in-frame clones only, minus some. The data contain about 1.5 million clones, around 98% of them singletons. This sample was included in a study of shared clonotypes between healthy human individuals. V is TRBV5-4 and J is TRBJ2-2, with 8 bases that match TRBD2. Material for sequencing was naive CD4+ T cells sorted from blood. Specified subset: CD45RA+ positively selected. The TCR originated in a man younger than 45 in good health. CDR3 sequence: CASSLGLAGNTGELFF. CDR3 DNA: TGTGCCAGCAGCTTGGGTCTAGCGGGGAACACCGGGGAGCTGTTTTTT.